This TCR beta chain was obtained from a study of blood T cells in healthy people across ages. Study conclusions and caveats: A roughly linear age-dependent decrease characterized TCR beta diversity per million T cells. Naive T cell percentage showed a strong correlation with the diversity of TCR beta.

On this clonotype itself: What it recognizes is unknown.

The authors ran a second PCR of roughly 6 to 12 cycles using a sample-barcoded 5' primer and a J-beta primer mix. Every sample gave at least 3 million paired-end reads containing CDR3. MiXCR, run by TCRdb on the 5' RACE reads, gives a single entry per CDR3 protein. The table records 850,000 to 950,000 distinct CDR3 sequences, 29% of them present only once. CDR1 GTSNPN and CDR2 SVGIG come from the germline V gene (reference sequence). The ends were cut back, 3 bases at V and 4 bases at J, with 12 bases in the middle. The CDR3 is made up of 13 amino acids. This chain uses TRBV30 with TRBJ1-2, with D perhaps matching TRBD1 (5 bases). Sequencing used blood. This sequence originates from a woman older than 75 in good health. CDR3 bases: TGTGCCTGGAGCAGGGCCCTAATCTATGGCTACACCTTC. It encodes CAWSRALIYGYTF.